The 16 T cell receptor beta chains listed next were all sequenced from one sample in a study of vaccination effects on CD4 cells after COVID-19. Data came from immunoSEQ multiplex PCR; TCRdb stores just in-frame clones and leaves some out. The sample has around 75,000 clones, 60% to 75% seen once; the top ten hold around 5%. Before sequencing, viral peptide pools were used by the ViraFEST assay to expand antigen-specific CD4+ T cells. When ten to eleven days of culture had elapsed, CD4+ T cells were isolated. Their SARS-CoV-2 infection, verified by PCR, occurred between March and December 2020. No antigens are known for them. The input for sequencing was CD4+ T cells from PBMCs cultured with HIV peptides, taken before COVID-19 vaccination. The subset here: HIV-1 Nef peptide pool negative control/reference culture. The origin of the receptors is a human donor who had a prior SARS-CoV-2 infection.

The V call is TRBV2, the J call TRBJ1-1; D remains unclear. The CDR3 has 11 residues. Germline V lookup: CDR1 SNHLY, CDR2 FYNNEI. V lost 7 bases and J lost 2, with 5 bases in between. The CDR3 coding sequence is TGTGCCAGCACCTACAACACTGAAGCTTTCTTT. Its translation is CASTYNTEAFF.

The rearrangement links TRBV6-5 to TRBJ1-1; the D is unclear. V was clipped by 7 bases and J by 3 bases, with 6 bases between them. Germline lookup yields CDR1 MNHEY and CDR2 SVGAGI. This CDR3 contains 11 residues. This chain's CDR3 is CASKSDTEAFF. The CDR3 bases are TGTGCCAGCAAGAGCGACACTGAAGCTTTCTTT.

Concerning this clone: Distinct nucleotide sequences in the sample also encode this CDR3. J is TRBJ1-5 and V is TRBV6-5, with unresolved D. The V gene's germline CDR1 is MNHEY and CDR2 SVGAGI. V was trimmed by 5 bases and J by 4 bases, leaving 15 bases between them. The CDR3 has 15 amino acids. In DNA form, the CDR3 reads TGTGCCAGCAGTAGATATAAAGGGTCAAATCAGCCCCAGCATTTT. Translation: CASSRYKGSNQPQHF.

This rearrangement joins TRBV12-5 to TRBJ1-2, with a weak D call TRBD1 (6 bases). CDR3 length: 15 amino acids. Trimming cost V 0 bases and J 2 bases, with 10 bases left between them. Germline loops: CDR1 LGHNT, CDR2 FRNRAP. The CDR3 here is CASGLVGTGNYGYTF. In DNA form, the CDR3 reads TGTGCTAGTGGTTTGGTCGGAACAGGGAACTATGGCTACACCTTC.

This rearrangement joins TRBV6-2 or TRBV6-3 to TRBJ1-5; D may be TRBD1 (6 bases). Germline-derived CDR1 and CDR2 are MNHEY and SVGEGT. Trimming shortened V by 7 bases and J by 7 bases, and 17 bases separated the two germline ends. The CDR3 contains 14 residues. CDR3 in amino acids: CASTPRGAVQPQHF. The CDR3, as DNA: TGTGCCAGCACCCCGAGGGGGGCCGTCCAGCCCCAGCATTTT.

This clone was detected only once. This rearrangement joins TRBV30 to TRBJ2-3, with D unclear. CDR1 is GTSNPN and CDR2 is SVGIG in the germline V gene (reference sequence). Trimming removed 3 bases from V and 1 base from J, with 11 bases in between. The length of the CDR3 is 14 residues. For the CDR3, the DNA is TGTGCCTGGAGAGCCGGTCTTCGCACAGATACGCAGTATTTT. Its protein is CAWRAGLRTDTQYF.

This clone was counted a few times. The rearrangement joins TRBV28 to TRBJ1-3; no reliable D call. From germline, CDR1 is MDHEN and CDR2 SYDVKM. Between the trimmed V and J ends, which lost 2 bases and 1 base, there was a span of 18 bases. The CDR3 sequence is 18 residues long. The CDR3 DNA sequence: TGTGCCAGCAGTTTAGAGGGCTCCGATCATCCTTCTGGAAACACCATATATTTT. Translated, it gives CASSLEGSDHPSGNTIYF. The full variable domain, its missing parts supplied by reference TRBV28 and TRBJ1-3, is DVKVTQSSRYLVKRTGEKVFLECVQDMDHENMFWYRQDPGLGLRLIYFSYDVKMKEKGDIPEGYSVSREKKERFSLILESASTNQTSMYLCASSLEGSDHPSGNTIYFGEGSWLTVV.

The rearrangement joins TRBV5-1 to TRBJ1-1, with D hard to call. Trimming pared 0 bases from V and 1 base from J, leaving 13 bases between. CDR3 size: 16 residues. Germline CDR1 reads SGHRS; CDR2 reads YFSETQ. As DNA, the CDR3 is TGCGCCAGCAGCTTGGCGCTCTCCCGGGGGAACACTGAAGCTTTCTTT. It codes for CASSLALSRGNTEAFF.

The sample holds one count of this clone. The chain is built from TRBV7-3 and TRBJ1-1, with D perhaps matching TRBD1 (5 bases). The CDR3 is 14 amino acids. Germline V gene lookup returns CDR1 SGHTA and CDR2 FQGTGA. Trimming removed 2 bases from V and 5 bases from J, with 12 bases in between. This CDR3 reads CASSLSAGGTEAFF. Here the CDR3 DNA reads TGTGCCAGCAGCTTATCTGCGGGGGGAACTGAAGCTTTCTTT.

This chain links TRBV3-1 (or the pseudogene TRBV3-2) with TRBJ1-1; D not resolved. Trimming removed 1 base at V and 3 bases at J, with 12 bases between. This CDR3 spans 15 amino acids. The germline V gene has CDR1 LGHDT and CDR2 YNNKEL (reference sequence). The CDR3 spells CASSQGAGRDTEAFF. The CDR3 DNA reads as TGTGCCAGCAGCCAAGGGGCTGGCAGAGACACTGAAGCTTTCTTT.

The chain combines TRBV27 with TRBJ2-3; D is unresolved. This CDR3 region has 15 residues. Germline CDR1 is MNHEY and CDR2 is SMNVEV (reference sequence). The V end was cut by 5 bases, the J end by 4 bases, with 16 bases between. The CDR3 nucleotides are TGTGCCAGCAGTCCTGGTCGGCCTTTGTCAGATACGCAGTATTTT. It is translated as CASSPGRPLSDTQYF.

The chain is built from TRBV18 and TRBJ1-2, with D perhaps matching TRBD1 (5 bases). This CDR3 contains 14 residues. V gave up 6 bases and J gave up 4 bases, with 15 bases separating them. Germline CDR1 KGHSH, CDR2 LQKENI. CDR3 region: CASSRGGEGYGYTF. The DNA for the CDR3 is TGTGCCAGCTCTCGCGGGGGAGAGGGCTATGGCTACACCTTC.

The genes are TRBV5-1 and TRBJ2-7, with D possibly being TRBD1 or TRBD2 (5 bases each). This CDR3 contains 14 residues. CDR1 is SGHRS, CDR2 YFSETQ, per germline. V lost 0 bases and J lost 3, with 10 bases in between. CDR3 sequence: CASSLDGGRYEQYF. The DNA of the CDR3 is TGCGCCAGCAGCTTGGATGGGGGTCGCTACGAGCAGTACTTC.

The chain combines TRBV11-3 with TRBJ2-7; D perhaps matches TRBD1 (6 bases). Per the germline V gene, CDR1 is SGHNT and CDR2 is YENEEA. Between the trimmed V and J ends, which lost 1 base and 2 bases, there was a span of 9 bases. CDR3 length equals 14 residues. The CDR3 DNA reads TGTGCCAGCAGCTTAGCCCGGACAGCCTACGAGCAGTACTTC. Its translation: CASSLARTAYEQYF.

The V and J genes are TRBV9 and TRBJ2-7; TRBD1 aligns across 7 bases. In germline, CDR1 is SGDLS, CDR2 YYNGEE. The V segment lost 3 bases and the J segment 0 bases; nucleotides outside the gene matches: 6. The CDR3 consists of 15 residues. CDR3 nucleotide sequence: TGTGCCAGCAGCGCCTCTTGGGACAGCTCCTACGAGCAGTACTTC. It encodes CASSASWDSSYEQYF. The variable domain in full, completed from reference TRBV9 and TRBJ2-7, reads DSGVTQTPKHLITATGQRVTLRCSPRSGDLSVYWYQQSLDQGLQFLIQYYNGEERAKGNILERFSAQQFPDLHSELNLSSLELGDSALYFCASSASWDSSYEQYFGPGTRLTVT.

The rearrangement uses TRBV5-6 and TRBJ1-3; D call uncertain. CDR1 is SGHDT and CDR2 is YYEEEE in the germline V gene. The CDR3 has 14 residues. V lost 3 bases and J lost 0, with 7 bases in between. DNA for the CDR3: TGTGCCAGCAGCTCCTTTTCCTCTGGAAACACCATATATTTT. Amino acid sequence: CASSSFSSGNTIYF.